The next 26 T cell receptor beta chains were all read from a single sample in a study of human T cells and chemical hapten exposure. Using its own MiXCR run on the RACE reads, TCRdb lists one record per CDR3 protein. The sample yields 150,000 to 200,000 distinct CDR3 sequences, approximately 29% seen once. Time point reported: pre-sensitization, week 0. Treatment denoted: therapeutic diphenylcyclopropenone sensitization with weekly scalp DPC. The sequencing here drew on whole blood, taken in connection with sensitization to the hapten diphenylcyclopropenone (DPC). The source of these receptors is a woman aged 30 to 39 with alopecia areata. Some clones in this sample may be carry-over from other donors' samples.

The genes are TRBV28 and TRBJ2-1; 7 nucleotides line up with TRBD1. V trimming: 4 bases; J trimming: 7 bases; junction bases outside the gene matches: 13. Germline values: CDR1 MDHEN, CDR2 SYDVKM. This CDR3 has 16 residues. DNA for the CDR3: TGTGCCAGCAGTTCCCACAGGGGCCCTCGAGCGAATGAGCAGTTCTTC. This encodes CASSSHRGPRANEQFF.

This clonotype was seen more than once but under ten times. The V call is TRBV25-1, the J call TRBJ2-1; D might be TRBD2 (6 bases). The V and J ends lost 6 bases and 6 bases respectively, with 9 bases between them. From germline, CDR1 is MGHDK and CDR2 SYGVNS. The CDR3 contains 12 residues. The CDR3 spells CASRGDSNEQFF. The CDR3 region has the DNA TGTGCCAGCAGGGGGGACTCCAATGAGCAGTTCTTC.

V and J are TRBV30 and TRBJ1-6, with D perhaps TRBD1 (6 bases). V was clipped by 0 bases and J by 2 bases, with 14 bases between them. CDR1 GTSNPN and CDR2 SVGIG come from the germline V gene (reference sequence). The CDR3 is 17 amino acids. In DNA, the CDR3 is TGTGCCTGGAGTGTACCCCTAAGGACAGCCTATAATTCACCCCTCCACTTT. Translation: CAWSVPLRTAYNSPLHF.

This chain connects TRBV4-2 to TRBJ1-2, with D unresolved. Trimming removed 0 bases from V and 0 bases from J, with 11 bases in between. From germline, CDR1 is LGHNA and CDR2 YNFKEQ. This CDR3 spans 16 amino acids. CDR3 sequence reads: CASSQEESGTNYGYTF. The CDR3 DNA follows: TGTGCCAGCAGCCAAGAGGAGTCGGGGACTAACTATGGCTACACCTTC.

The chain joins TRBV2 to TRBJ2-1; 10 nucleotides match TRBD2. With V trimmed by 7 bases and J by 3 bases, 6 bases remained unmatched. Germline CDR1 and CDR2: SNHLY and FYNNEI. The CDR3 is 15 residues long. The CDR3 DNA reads TGTGCCAGCAAGGTCTTAGCGGGGGGCTACAATGAGCAGTTCTTC. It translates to CASKVLAGGYNEQFF.

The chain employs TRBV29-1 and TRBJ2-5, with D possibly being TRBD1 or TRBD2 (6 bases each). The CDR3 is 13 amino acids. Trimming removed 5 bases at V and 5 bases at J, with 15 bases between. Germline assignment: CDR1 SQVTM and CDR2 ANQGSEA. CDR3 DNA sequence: TGCAGCGTTAAGGGGGGCAGAGGGGAGACCCAGTACTTC. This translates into CSVKGGRGETQYF.

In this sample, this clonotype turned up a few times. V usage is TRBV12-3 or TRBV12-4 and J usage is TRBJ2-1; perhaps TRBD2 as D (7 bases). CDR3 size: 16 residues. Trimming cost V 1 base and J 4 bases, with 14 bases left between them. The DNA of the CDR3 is TGTGCCAGCAGTTTAGTTGGGGGGGCCGGGTACAATGAGCAGTTCTTC. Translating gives CASSLVGGAGYNEQFF.

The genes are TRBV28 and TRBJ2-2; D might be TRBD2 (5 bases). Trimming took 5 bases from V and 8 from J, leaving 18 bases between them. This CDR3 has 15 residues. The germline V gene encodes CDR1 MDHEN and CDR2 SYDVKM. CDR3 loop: CASSPRRARMGELFF. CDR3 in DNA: TGTGCCAGCAGTCCAAGGCGGGCTAGGATGGGGGAGCTGTTTTTT. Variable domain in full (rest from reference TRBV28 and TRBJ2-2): DVKVTQSSRYLVKRTGEKVFLECVQDMDHENMFWYRQDPGLGLRLIYFSYDVKMKEKGDIPEGYSVSREKKERFSLILESASTNQTSMYLCASSPRRARMGELFFGEGSRLTVL.

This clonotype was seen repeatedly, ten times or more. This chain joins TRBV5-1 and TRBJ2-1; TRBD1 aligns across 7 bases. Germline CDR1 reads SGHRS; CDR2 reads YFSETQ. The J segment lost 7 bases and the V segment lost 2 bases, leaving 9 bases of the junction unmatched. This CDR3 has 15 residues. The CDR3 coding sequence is TGCGCCAGCAGCTTAGGACAGGCTGTAAAAAATGAGCAGTTCTTC. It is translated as CASSLGQAVKNEQFF.

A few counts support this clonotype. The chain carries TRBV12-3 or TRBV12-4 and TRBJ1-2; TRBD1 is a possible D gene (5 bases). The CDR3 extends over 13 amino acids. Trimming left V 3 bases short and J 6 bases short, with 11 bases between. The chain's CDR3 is CASSFEQVHGYTF. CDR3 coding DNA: TGTGCCAGCAGTTTCGAACAGGTGCATGGCTACACCTTC.

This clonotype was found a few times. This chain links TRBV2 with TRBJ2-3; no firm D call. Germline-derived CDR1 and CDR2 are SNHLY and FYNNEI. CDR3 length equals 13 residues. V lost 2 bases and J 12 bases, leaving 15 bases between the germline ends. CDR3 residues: CASSEYPRNPQYF. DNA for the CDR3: TGTGCCAGCAGTGAATACCCCCGGAACCCACAGTATTTT.

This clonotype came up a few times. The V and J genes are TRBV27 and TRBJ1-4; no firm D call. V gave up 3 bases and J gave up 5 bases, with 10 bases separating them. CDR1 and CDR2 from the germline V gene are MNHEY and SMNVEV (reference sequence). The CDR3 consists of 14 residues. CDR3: CASSLDLTNEKLFF. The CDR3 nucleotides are TGTGCCAGCAGTTTGGACCTTACGAATGAAAAACTGTTTTTT.

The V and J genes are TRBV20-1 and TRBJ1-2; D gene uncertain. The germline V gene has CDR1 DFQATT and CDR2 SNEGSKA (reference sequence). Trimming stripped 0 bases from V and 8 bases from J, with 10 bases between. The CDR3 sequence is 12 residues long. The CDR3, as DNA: TGCAGTGCTAGAGATAATGAGTTAGGCTACACCTTC. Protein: CSARDNELGYTF.

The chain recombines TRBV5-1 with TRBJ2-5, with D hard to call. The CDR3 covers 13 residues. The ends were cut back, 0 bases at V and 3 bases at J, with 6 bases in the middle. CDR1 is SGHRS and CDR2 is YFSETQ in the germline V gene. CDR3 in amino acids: CASSLDNEETQYF. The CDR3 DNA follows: TGCGCCAGCAGCTTGGATAATGAAGAGACCCAGTACTTC. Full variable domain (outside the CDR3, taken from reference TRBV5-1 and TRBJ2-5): KAGVTQTPRYLIKTRGQQVTLSCSPISGHRSVSWYQQTPGQGLQFLFEYFSETQRNKGNFPGRFSGRQFSNSRSEMNVSTLELGDSALYLCASSLDNEETQYFGPGTRLLVL.

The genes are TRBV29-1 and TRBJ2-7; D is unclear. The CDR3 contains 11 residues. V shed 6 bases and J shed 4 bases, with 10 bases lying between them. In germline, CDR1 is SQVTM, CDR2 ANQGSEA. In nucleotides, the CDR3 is TGCAGCGTGGAGCGTGGGTACGAGCAGTACTTC. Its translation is CSVERGYEQYF.

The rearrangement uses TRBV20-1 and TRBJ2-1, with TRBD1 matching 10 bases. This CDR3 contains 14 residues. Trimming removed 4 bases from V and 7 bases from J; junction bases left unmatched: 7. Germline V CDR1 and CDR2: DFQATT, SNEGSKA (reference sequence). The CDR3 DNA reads TGCAGTGCTACGGGGACAGGGGAAACGAATGAGCAGTTCTTC. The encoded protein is CSATGTGETNEQFF.

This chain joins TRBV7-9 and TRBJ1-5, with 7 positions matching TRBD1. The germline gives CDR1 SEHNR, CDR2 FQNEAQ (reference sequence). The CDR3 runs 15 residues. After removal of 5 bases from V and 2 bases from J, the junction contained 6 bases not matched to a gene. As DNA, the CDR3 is TGTGCCAGCAGCACGGCAGGGGGTGGCAATCAGCCCCAGCATTTT. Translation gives CASSTAGGGNQPQHF.

CDR3 region: CASRPPQGPGTEAFF. As DNA, the CDR3 is TGTGCCAGCAGACCCCCACAGGGGCCTGGCACTGAAGCTTTCTTT. The chain employs TRBV9 and TRBJ1-1; 7 bases fit TRBD1. After removal of 5 bases from V and 4 bases from J, the junction contained 11 bases not matched to a gene. The V gene's germline CDR1 is SGDLS and CDR2 YYNGEE. The CDR3 is 15 residues long.

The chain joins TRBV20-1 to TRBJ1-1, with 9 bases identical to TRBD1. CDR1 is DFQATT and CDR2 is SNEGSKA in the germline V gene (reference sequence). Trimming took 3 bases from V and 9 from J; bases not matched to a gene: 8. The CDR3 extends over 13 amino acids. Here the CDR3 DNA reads TGCAGTGCTAGTGGACAGGGGATAAGAAAAGCTTTCTTT. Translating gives CSASGQGIRKAFF.

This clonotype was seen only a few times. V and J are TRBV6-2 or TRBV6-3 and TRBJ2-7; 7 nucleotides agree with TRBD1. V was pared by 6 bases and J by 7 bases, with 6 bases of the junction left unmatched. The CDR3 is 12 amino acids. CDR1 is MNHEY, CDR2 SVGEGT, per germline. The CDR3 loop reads CASRTLQGEQYF. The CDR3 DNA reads TGTGCCAGCAGAACATTACAGGGGGAGCAGTACTTC.

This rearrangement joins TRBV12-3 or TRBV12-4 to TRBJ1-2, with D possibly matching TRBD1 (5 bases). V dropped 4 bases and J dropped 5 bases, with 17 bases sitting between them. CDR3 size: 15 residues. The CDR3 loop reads CASSWDLGFPYGYTF. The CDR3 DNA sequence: TGTGCCAGCAGTTGGGACCTAGGGTTTCCTTATGGCTACACCTTC.

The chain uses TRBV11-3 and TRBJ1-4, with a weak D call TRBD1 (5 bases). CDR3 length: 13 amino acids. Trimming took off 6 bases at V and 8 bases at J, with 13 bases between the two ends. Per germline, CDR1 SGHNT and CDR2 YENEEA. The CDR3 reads CASRQAMTEKLFF. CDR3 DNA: TGTGCCAGCAGACAGGCCATGACAGAAAAACTGTTTTTT.

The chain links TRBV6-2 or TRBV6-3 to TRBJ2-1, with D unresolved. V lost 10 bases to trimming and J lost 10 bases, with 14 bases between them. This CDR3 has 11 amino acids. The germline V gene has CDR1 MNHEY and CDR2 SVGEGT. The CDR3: CANSLNREQFF. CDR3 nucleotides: TGTGCCAACAGCCTCAACAGAGAGCAGTTCTTC.

CDR3 in DNA: TGTGCCAGCAGTTTAGGCGGGGCAGAAAACGAGCAGTACTTC. It yields the protein CASSLGGAENEQYF. The chain employs TRBV27 and TRBJ2-7; maybe TRBD2 (6 bases). Germline CDR1 and CDR2: MNHEY and SMNVEV (reference sequence). Trimming removed 2 bases from V and 5 bases from J, with 13 bases in between. The CDR3 is 14 residues long.

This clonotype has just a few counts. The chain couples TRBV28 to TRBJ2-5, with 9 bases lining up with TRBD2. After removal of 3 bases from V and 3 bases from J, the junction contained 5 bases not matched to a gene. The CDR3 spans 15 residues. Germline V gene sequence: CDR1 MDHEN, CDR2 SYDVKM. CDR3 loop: CASSFPTSGKETQYF. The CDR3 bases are TGTGCCAGCAGTTTCCCGACTAGCGGAAAAGAGACCCAGTACTTC.

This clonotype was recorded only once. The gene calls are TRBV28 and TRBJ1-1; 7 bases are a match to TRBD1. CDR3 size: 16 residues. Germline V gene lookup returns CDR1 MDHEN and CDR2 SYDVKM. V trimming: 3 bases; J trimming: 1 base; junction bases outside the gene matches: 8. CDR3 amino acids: CASSFPPTGANTEAFF. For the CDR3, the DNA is TGTGCCAGCAGTTTCCCCCCCACAGGGGCGAACACTGAAGCTTTCTTT.